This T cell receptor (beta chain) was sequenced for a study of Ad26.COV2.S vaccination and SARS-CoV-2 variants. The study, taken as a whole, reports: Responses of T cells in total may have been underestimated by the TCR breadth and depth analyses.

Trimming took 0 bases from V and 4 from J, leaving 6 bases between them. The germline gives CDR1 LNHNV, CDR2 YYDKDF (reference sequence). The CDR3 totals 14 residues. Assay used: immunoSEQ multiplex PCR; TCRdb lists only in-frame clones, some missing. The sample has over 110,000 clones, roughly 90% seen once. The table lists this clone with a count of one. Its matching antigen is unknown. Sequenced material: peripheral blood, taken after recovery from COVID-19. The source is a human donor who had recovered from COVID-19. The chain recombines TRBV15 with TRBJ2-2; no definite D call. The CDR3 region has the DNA TGTGCCACCAGCAGAGATACACTCACCGGGGAGCTGTTTTTT. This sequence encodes CATSRDTLTGELFF.